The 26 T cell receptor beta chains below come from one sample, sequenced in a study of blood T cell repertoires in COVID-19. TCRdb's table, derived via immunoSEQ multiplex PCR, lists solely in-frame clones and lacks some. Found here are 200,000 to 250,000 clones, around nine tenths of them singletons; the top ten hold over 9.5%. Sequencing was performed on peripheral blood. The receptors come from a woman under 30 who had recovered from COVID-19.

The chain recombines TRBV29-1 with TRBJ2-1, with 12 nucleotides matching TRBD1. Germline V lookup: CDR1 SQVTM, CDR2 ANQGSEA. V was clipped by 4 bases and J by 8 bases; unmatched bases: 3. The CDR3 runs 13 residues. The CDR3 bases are TGCAGCGTTGTGGGACAGGGGGCATATGAGCAGTTCTTC. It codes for CSVVGQGAYEQFF.

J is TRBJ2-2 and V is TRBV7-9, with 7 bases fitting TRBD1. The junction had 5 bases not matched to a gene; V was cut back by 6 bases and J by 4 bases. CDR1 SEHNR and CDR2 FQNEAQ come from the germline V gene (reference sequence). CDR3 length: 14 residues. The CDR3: CASSKGQLTGELFF. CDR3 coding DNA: TGTGCCAGCAGTAAGGGACAGCTCACCGGGGAGCTGTTTTTT.

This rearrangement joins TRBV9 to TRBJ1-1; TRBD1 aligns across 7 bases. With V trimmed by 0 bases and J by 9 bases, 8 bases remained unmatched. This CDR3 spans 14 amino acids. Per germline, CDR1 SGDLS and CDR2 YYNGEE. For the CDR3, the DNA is TGTGCCAGCAGCGTAGAGGTGACAGGGTTCCAAGCTTTCTTT. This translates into CASSVEVTGFQAFF.

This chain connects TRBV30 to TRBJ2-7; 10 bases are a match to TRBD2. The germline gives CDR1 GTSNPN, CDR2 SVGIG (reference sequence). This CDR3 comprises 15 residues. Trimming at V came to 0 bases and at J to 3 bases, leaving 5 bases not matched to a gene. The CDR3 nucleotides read TGTGCCTGGAGTGTTGGGCTAGCGGGAGTCTACGAGCAGTACTTC. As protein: CAWSVGLAGVYEQYF. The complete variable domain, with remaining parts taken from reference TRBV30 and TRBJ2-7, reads SQTIHQWPATLVQPVGSPLSLECTVEGTSNPNLYWYRQAAGRGLQLLFYSVGIGQISSEVPQNLSASRPQDRQFILSSKKLLLSDSGFYLCAWSVGLAGVYEQYFGPGTRLTVT.

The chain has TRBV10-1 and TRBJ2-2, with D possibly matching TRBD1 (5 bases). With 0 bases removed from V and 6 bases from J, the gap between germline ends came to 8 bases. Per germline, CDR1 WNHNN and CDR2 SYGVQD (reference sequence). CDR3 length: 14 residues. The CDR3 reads CASSESVRAGELFF. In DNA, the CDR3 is TGCGCCAGCAGTGAGTCAGTCAGGGCCGGGGAGCTGTTTTTT.

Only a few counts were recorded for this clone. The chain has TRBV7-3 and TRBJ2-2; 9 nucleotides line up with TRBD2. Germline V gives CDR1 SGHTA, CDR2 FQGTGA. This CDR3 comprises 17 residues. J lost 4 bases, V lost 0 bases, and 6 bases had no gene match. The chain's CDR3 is CASSLTLAGVSTGELFF. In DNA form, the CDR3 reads TGTGCCAGCAGCTTAACGTTAGCGGGGGTTTCCACCGGGGAGCTGTTTTTT.

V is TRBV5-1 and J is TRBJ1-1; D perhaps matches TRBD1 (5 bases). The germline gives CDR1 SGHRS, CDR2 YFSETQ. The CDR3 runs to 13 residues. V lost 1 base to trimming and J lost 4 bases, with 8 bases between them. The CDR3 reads CASSLTGPTEAFF. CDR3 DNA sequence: TGCGCCAGCAGCTTGACAGGCCCCACTGAAGCTTTCTTT.

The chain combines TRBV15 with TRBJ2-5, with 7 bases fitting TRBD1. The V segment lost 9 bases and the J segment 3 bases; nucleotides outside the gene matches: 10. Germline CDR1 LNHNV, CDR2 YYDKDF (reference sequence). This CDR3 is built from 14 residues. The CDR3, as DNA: TGTGCCACAACATCCGGGACAGAGGAAGAGACCCAGTACTTC. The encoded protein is CATTSGTEEETQYF.

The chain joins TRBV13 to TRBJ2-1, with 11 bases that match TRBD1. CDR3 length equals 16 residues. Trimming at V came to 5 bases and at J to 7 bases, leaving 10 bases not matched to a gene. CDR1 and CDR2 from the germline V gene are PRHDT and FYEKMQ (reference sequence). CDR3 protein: CASSTRTGGFWNEQFF. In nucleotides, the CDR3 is TGTGCCAGCAGCACCCGGACAGGGGGCTTTTGGAATGAGCAGTTCTTC.

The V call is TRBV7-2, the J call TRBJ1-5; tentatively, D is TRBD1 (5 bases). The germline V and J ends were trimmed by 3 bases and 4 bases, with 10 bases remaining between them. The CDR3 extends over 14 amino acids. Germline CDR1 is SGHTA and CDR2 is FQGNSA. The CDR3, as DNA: TGTGCCAGCAGCTTTTCAGGGCCTAATCAGCCCCAGCATTTT. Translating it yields CASSFSGPNQPQHF.

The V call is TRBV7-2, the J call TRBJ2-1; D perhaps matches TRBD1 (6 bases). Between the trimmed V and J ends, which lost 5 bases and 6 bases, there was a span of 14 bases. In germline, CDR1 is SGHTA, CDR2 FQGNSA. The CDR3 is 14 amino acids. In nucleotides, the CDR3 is TGTGCCAGCAGCCCGCGACAGGACGGCAATGAGCAGTTCTTC. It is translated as CASSPRQDGNEQFF.

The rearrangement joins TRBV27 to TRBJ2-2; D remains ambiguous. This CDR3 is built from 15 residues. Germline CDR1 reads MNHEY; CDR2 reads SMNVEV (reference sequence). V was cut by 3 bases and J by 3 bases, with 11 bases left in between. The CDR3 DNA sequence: TGTGCCAGCAGTTTGGATCGGGTATACACCGGGGAGCTGTTTTTT. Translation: CASSLDRVYTGELFF.

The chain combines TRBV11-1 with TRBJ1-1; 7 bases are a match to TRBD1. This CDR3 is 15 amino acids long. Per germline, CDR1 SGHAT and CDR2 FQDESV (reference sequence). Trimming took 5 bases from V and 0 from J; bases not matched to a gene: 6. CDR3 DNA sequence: TGTGCCAGCAGCCTAACAGGGGCCATGAACACTGAAGCTTTCTTT. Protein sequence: CASSLTGAMNTEAFF. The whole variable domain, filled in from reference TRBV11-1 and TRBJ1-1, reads EAEVAQSPRYKITEKSQAVAFWCDPISGHATLYWYRQILGQGPELLVQFQDESVVDDSQLPKDRFSAERLKGVDSTLKIQPAELGDSAMYLCASSLTGAMNTEAFFGQGTRLTVV.

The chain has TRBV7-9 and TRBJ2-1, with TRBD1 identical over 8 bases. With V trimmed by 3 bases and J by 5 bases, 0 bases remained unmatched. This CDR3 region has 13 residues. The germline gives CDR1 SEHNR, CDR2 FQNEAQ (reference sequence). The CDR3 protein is CASSLTGDNEQFF. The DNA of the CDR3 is TGTGCCAGCAGCTTGACAGGGGACAATGAGCAGTTCTTC.

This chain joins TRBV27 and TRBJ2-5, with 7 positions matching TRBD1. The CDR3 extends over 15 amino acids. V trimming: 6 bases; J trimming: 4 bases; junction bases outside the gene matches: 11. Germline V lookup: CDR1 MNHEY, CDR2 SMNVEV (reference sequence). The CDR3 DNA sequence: TGTGCCAGCAGAGCTACAGGGGCCCCACGAGAGACCCAGTACTTC. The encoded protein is CASRATGAPRETQYF.

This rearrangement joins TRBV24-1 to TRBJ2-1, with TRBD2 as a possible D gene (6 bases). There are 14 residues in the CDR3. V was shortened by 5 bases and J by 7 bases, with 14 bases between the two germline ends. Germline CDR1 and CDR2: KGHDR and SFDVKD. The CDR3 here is CATSGGDRLNEQFF. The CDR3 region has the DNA TGTGCCACCAGTGGGGGGGACCGCTTAAATGAGCAGTTCTTC.

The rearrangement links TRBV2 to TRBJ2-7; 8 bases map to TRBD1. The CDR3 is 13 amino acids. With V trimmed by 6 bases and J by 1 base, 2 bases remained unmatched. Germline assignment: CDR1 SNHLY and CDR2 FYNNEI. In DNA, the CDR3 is TGTGCCAGCAGGGGACAGGATTCCTACGAGCAGTACTTC. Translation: CASRGQDSYEQYF.

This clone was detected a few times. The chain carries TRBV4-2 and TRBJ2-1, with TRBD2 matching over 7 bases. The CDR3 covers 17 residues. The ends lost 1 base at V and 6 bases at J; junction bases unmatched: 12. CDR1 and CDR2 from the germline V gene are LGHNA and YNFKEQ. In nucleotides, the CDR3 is TGTGCCAGCAGCCAAGGTGGGAGGGCCGAGGTTTTCAATGAGCAGTTCTTC. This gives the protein CASSQGGRAEVFNEQFF.

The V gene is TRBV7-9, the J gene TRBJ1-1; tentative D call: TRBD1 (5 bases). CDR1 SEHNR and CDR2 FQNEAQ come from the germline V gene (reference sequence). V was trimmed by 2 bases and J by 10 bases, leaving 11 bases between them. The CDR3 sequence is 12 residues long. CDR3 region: CASSLYADRAFF. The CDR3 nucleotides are TGTGCCAGCAGCTTATATGCCGACAGAGCTTTCTTT.

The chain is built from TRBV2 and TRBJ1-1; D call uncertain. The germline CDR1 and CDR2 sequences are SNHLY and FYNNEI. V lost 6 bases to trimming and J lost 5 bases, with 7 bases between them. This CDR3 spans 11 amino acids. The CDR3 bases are TGTGCCAGCAGCGCCGAGACTGAAGCTTTCTTT. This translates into CASSAETEAFF.

The CDR3 is CASSPTGVTGELFF. CDR3 sequence (DNA): TGTGCCAGCAGCCCGACAGGGGTCACCGGGGAGCTGTTTTTT. The V and J genes are TRBV6-4 and TRBJ2-2; 8 bases fit TRBD1. Germline V gene sequence: CDR1 MRHNA, CDR2 SNTAGT. There are 14 residues in the CDR3. V dropped 6 bases and J dropped 4; count of bases not matched to a gene: 4.

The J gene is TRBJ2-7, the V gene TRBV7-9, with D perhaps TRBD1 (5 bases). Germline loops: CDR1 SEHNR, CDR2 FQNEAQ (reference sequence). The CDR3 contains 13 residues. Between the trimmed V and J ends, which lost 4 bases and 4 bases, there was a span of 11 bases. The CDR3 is CASSSGAVYEQYF. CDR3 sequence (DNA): TGTGCCAGCAGCTCTGGGGCAGTATACGAGCAGTACTTC.

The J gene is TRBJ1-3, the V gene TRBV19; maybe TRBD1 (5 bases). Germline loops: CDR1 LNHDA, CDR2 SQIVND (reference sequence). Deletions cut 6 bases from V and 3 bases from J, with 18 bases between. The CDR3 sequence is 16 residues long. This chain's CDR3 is CASSRRVSIDGNTIYF. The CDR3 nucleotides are TGTGCCAGTAGCCGCAGGGTTAGTATCGATGGAAACACCATATATTTT.

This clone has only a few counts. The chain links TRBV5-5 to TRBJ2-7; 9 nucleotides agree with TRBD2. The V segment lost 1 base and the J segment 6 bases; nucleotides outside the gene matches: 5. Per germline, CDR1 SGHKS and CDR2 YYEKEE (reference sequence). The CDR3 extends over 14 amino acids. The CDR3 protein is CASSLSLAGTEQYF. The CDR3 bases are TGTGCCAGCAGCTTGAGTCTAGCGGGGACCGAGCAGTACTTC.

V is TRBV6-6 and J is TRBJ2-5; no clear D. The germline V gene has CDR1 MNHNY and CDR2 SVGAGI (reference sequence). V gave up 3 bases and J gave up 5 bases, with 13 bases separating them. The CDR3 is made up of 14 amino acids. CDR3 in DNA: TGTGCCAGCAGTTATGGCGGCACTTTGGAGACCCAGTACTTC. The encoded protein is CASSYGGTLETQYF.

The CDR3 bases are TGTGCCAGCAGCCCCGCAGCGGGGAGGAGCACTGAAGCTTTCTTT. Translated: CASSPAAGRSTEAFF. V and J are TRBV6-2 or TRBV6-3 and TRBJ1-1; D gene unclear. The germline V and J ends were trimmed by 6 bases and 4 bases, with 18 bases remaining between them. The V gene's germline CDR1 is MNHEY and CDR2 SVGEGT. The CDR3 is 15 residues long.